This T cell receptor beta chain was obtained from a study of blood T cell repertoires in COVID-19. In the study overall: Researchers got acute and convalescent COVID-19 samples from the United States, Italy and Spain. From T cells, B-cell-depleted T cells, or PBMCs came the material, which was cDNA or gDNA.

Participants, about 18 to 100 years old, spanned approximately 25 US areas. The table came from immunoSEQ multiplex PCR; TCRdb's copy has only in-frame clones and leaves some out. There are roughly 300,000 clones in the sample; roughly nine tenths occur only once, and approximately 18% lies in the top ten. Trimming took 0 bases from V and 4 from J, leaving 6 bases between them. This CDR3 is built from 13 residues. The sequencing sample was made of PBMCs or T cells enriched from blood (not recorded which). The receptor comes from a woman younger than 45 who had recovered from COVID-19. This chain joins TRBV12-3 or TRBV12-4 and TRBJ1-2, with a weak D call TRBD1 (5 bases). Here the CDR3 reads CASSLAGGYGYTF. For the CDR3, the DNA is TGTGCCAGCAGTTTAGCGGGGGGCTATGGCTACACCTTC.